Given below is one TCR beta chain in context. How the authors handled the data: Estimated nucleated cell counts came from reference gene primer amplification. Repertoires were generated with immunoSEQ multiplex PCR, while TCRdb's copy carries only in-frame clones and drops some. V and J calls and clone size are as listed in that table; D and trimming were resolved from the DNA. This table has around 150,000 clones, approximately 84% appearing once. V was pared by 3 bases and J by 8 bases, with 8 bases of the junction left unmatched. This CDR3 comprises 14 residues. Germline V gene data show CDR1 as LNHDA and CDR2 as SQIVND (reference sequence). The data were obtained in a study of blood T cell repertoires in COVID-19. Study at large: In each case, the material was cDNA or gDNA derived from T cells, B-cell-depleted T cells, or PBMCs.

The chain joins TRBV19 to TRBJ2-7; 9 bases fit TRBD1. Sequenced: PBMCs or T cells enriched from blood (not recorded which). The sequence was obtained from a woman aged 50 to 60 with acute COVID-19. The CDR3 bases are TGTGCCAGTAGTATCTCCGGGACAGGGTTCCAGCAGTACTTC. Translating gives CASSISGTGFQQYF.